This T cell receptor (beta chain) comes out of a study of T cells in tumors after PD-1 blockade. Study-wide context: Daily vismodegib 150 mg continued in a subset of anti-PD-1-treated patients. Notes on the study in general: About 40% of tumor TCR clonotypes were also found in blood.

Germline V lookup: CDR1 SNHLY, CDR2 FYNNEI. CDR3 size: 14 residues. The germline V and J ends were trimmed by 3 bases and 3 bases, with 8 bases remaining between them. Of note for this clone: Its antigen is as yet unknown.

Method: immunoSEQ multiplex PCR; TCRdb's copy keeps in-frame clones and lacks some. The table shows approximately 45,000 clones, with 70% to 85% occurring only once. The clonotype was recovered from a human donor with advanced basal cell or squamous cell carcinoma (not recorded which). V and J are TRBV2 and TRBJ2-2; no definite D call. The source was PBMCs, collected before anti-PD-1 therapy. CDR3 residues: CASSEWVDTGELFF. CDR3 nucleotide sequence: TGTGCCAGCAGTGAGTGGGTCGACACCGGGGAGCTGTTTTTT.